This is a list of T cell receptor beta chains from one sample in a study of cytomegalovirus exposure and HLA in healthy donors. The repertoire was sequenced with immunoSEQ multiplex PCR; TCRdb's copy has only in-frame clones and lacks some. Altogether approximately 180,000 clones are present, over 70% being singletons, with the ten largest covering around 2.2%. The sample consisted of PBMCs. These receptors all stem from a woman aged 30 to 39 in good health and CMV-seronegative. The CDR3 runs from the conserved cysteine through the conserved F or W. A D gene is named only where the DNA matches it firmly. The size entry is marked missing in some rows and otherwise reads once, few, many or a size class.

d_call j_call clone_size v_call cdr3_aa cdr3_nt
TRBD2 TRBJ2-7 NA TRBV28 CASRTTGTSGRANDF TGTGCCAGCAGGACTACCGGGACTAGCGGGAGGGCGAACGACTTC
NA TRBJ2-1 NA TRBV4-1 CASSQGDRAFGAVSPYNEQFF TGCGCCAGCAGCCAAGGTGATCGCGCCTTCGGAGCGGTTAGCCCCTACAATGAGCAGTTCTTC
NA TRBJ2-5 NA TRBV29-1 CSVGRVGEQYF TGCAGCGTTGGGCGCGTGGGAGAGCAGTACTTC
NA TRBJ2-3 NA TRBV18 CASSPGQFSTDTQYF TGTGCCAGCTCACCTGGACAATTCAGCACAGATACGCAGTATTTT
NA TRBJ1-1 NA TRBV9 CASSVGGTEAFF TGTGCCAGCAGCGTAGGAGGCACTGAAGCTTTCTTT
TRBD2 TRBJ2-7 NA TRBV5-1 CASSLALAGSYEQYF TGCGCCAGCAGCTTGGCCTTAGCGGGATCCTACGAGCAGTACTTC
TRBD1 TRBJ2-7 NA TRBV2 CASRGQETSGEQYF TGTGCCAGCAGGGGACAGGAGACGTCCGGCGAGCAGTACTTC
NA TRBJ2-5 once TRBV6-1 CASSERSNLQETQYF TGTGCCAGCAGTGAACGGTCGAACTTGCAAGAGACCCAGTACTTC
TRBD2 TRBJ2-6 NA TRBV9 CASSVRGDQTGANGLTF TGTGCCAGCAGCGTACGGGGGGACCAGACTGGGGCCAACGGCCTGACTTTC
TRBD2 TRBJ2-7 NA TRBV28 CASSLSKRAGGREEYF TGTGCCAGCAGTTTATCCAAGCGGGCGGGGGGTCGCGAGGAGTACTTC
NA TRBJ1-4 NA TRBV7-9 CASSLVSGAEKLFF TGTGCCAGCAGCTTAGTTTCAGGGGCTGAAAAACTGTTTTTT
NA TRBJ1-5 NA TRBV18 CASSPSRNNSINTHNQPQHF TGTGCCAGCTCACCGTCCAGAAATAATTCAATCAATACCCACAATCAGCCCCAGCATTTT
TRBD2 TRBJ2-3 NA TRBV19 CASSSPWLADTDTQYF TGTGCCAGTAGTTCACCGTGGCTAGCGGATACAGATACGCAGTATTTT
TRBD2 TRBJ2-1 NA TRBV18 CASSPRLSGKNYNEQFF TGTGCCAGCTCACCACGGCTTAGCGGGAAAAACTACAATGAGCAGTTCTTC
NA TRBJ2-4 NA TRBV2 CASSEEDSPRLQYF TGTGCCAGCAGTGAAGAGGACAGTCCAAGATTGCAGTACTTC
NA TRBJ2-1 once TRBV6-5 CAKRGGGEQFF TGTGCCAAACGGGGAGGGGGGGAGCAGTTCTTC
TRBD1 TRBJ2-7 NA TRBV5-1 CASSFISGTDTKRSYEQYF TGCGCCAGCAGCTTCATCTCCGGGACAGACACCAAAAGGTCCTACGAGCAGTACTTC